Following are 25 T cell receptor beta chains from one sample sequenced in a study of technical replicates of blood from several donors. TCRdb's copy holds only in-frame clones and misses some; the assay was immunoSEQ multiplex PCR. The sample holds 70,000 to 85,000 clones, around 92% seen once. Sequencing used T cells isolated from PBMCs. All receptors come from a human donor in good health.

The CDR3 loop reads CASRFTYNQPQHF. The DNA of the CDR3 is TGTGCCAGCCGGTTTACTTACAATCAGCCCCAGCATTTT. The V and J genes are TRBV6-5 and TRBJ1-5; no firm D call. CDR3 length: 13 residues. The V gene's germline CDR1 is MNHEY and CDR2 SVGAGI. V was clipped by 8 bases and J by 3 bases, with 11 bases between them.

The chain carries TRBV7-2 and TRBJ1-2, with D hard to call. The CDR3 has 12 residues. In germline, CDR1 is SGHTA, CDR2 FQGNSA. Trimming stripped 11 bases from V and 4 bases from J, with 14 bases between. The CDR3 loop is CASRGQLYGYTF. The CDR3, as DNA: TGTGCCTCACGAGGGCAGCTCTATGGCTACACCTTC.

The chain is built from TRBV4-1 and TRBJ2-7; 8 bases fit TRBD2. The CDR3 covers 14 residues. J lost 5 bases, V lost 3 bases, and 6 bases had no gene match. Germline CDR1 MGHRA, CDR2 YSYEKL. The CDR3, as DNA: TGCGCCAGCAGCCAGGTAGCGGGGACCGACGAGCAGTACTTC. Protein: CASSQVAGTDEQYF.

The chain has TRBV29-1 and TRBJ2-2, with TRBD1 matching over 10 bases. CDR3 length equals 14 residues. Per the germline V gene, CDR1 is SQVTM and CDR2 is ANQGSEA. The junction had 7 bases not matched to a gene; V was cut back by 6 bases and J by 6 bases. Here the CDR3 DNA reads TGCAGCGTGACTAGACAGGGGGCGGCCGGGGAGCTGTTTTTT. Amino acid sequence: CSVTRQGAAGELFF.

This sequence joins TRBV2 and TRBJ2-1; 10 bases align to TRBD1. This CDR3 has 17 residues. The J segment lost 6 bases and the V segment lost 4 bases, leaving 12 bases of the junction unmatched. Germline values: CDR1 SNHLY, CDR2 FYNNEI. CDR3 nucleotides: TGTGCCAGCAGTGCTCCGGGACAGGGGCCCGTTGCCAATGAGCAGTTCTTC. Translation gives CASSAPGQGPVANEQFF.

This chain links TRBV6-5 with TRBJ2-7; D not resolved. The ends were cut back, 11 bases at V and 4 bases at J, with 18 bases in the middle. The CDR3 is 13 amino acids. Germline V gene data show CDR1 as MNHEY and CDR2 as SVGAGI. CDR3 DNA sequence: TGTGCCTGTACGAGAGGCCCGAATTACGAGCAGTACTTC. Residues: CACTRGPNYEQYF.

CDR3 protein: CASSTTGGSADTQYF. As DNA, the CDR3 is TGTGCCAGTAGTACTACAGGGGGCTCCGCAGATACGCAGTATTTT. The rearrangement joins TRBV19 to TRBJ2-3; 9 bases match TRBD1. Germline V gene lookup returns CDR1 LNHDA and CDR2 SQIVND (reference sequence). V lost 4 bases to trimming and J lost 4 bases; unmatched junction nucleotides: 6. There are 15 residues in the CDR3.

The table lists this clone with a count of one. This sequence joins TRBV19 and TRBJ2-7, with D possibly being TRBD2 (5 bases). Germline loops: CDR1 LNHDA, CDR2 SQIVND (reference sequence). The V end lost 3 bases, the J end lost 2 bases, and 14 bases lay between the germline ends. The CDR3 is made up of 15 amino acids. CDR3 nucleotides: TGTGCCAGTAGTATGAGGGAAAACAGAGCCTACGAGCAGTACTTC. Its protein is CASSMRENRAYEQYF.

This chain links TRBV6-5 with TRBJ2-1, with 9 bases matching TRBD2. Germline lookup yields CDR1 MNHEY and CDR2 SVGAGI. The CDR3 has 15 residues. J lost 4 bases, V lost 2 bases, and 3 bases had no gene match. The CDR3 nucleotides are TGTGCCAGCAGTTACACGCGGGAGGGGTACAATGAGCAGTTCTTC. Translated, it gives CASSYTREGYNEQFF.

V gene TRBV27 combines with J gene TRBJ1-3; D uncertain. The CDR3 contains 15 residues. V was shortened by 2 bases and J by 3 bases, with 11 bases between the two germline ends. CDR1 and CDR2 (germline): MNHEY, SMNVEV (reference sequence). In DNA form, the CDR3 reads TGTGCCAGCAGTTTACTTTCCGGGAGTGGAAACACCATATATTTT. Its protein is CASSLLSGSGNTIYF.

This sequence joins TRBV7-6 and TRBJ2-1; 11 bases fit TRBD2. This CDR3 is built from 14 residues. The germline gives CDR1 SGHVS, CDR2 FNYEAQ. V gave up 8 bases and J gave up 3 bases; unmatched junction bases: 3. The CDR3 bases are TGTGCCAGCTCAGGGACTAGCGGCTACAATGAGCAGTTCTTC. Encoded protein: CASSGTSGYNEQFF.

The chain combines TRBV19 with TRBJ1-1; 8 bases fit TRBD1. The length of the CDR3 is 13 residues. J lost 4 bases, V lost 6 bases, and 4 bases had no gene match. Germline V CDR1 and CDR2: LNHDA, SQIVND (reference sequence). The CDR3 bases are TGTGCCAGTAGCGACAGGGGTACCACTGAAGCTTTCTTT. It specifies CASSDRGTTEAFF.

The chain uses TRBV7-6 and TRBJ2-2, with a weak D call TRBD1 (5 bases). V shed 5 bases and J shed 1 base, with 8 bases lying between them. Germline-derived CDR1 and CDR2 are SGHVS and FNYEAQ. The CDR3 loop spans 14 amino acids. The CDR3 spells CASSEDMNTGELFF. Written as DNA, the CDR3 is TGTGCCAGCAGCGAGGACATGAACACCGGGGAGCTGTTTTTT.

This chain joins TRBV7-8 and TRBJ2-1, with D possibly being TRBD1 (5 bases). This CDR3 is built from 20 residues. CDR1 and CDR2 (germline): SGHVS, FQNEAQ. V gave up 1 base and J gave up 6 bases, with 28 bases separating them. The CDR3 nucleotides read TGTGCCAGCAGCTTAGGTCTGGCAGGTAAGGGGTTTCGGCCGGCCAATGAGCAGTTCTTC. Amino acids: CASSLGLAGKGFRPANEQFF.

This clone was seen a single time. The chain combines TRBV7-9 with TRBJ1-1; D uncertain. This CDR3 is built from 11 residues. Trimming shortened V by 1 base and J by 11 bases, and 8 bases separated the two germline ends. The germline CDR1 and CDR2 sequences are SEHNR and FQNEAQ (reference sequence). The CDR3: CASSLGEAAFF. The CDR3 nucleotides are TGTGCCAGCAGCTTAGGGGAGGCCGCTTTCTTT.

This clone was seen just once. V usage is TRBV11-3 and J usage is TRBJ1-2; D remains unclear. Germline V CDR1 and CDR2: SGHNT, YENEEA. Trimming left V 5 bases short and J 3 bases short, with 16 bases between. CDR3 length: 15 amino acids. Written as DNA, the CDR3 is TGTGCCAGCAGCCCAGATAGAGCAGGATACTATGGCTACACCTTC. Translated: CASSPDRAGYYGYTF.

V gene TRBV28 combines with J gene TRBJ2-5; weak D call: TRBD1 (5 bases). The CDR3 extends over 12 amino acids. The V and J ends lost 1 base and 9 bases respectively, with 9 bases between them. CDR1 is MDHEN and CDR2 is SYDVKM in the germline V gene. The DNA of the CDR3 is TGTGCCAGCAGTTTATACCGACAGCCCCAGTACTTC. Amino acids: CASSLYRQPQYF. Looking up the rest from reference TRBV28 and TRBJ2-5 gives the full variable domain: DVKVTQSSRYLVKRTGEKVFLECVQDMDHENMFWYRQDPGLGLRLIYFSYDVKMKEKGDIPEGYSVSREKKERFSLILESASTNQTSMYLCASSLYRQPQYFGPGTRLLVL.

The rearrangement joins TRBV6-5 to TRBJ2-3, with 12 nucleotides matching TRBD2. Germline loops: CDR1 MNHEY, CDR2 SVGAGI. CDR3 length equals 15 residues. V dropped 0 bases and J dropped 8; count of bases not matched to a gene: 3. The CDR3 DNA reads TGTGCCAGCAGTTACTCGGCTAGCGGGAGGGGTACGCAGTATTTT. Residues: CASSYSASGRGTQYF.

CDR3 DNA: TGTGCCAGCAATGAGGCGGGGGGCACAGATACGCAGTATTTT. It specifies CASNEAGGTDTQYF. V is TRBV2 and J is TRBJ2-3, with TRBD2 matching over 7 bases. There are 14 residues in the CDR3. Germline-derived CDR1 and CDR2 are SNHLY and FYNNEI. V shed 7 bases, J shed 1 base, and the junction held 5 bases outside the gene matches.

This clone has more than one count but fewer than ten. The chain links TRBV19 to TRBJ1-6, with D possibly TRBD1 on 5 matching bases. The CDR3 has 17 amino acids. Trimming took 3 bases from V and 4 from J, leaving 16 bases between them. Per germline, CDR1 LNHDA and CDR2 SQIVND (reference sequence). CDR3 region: CASSIVIGARYNSPLHF. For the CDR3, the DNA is TGTGCCAGTAGTATCGTGATTGGGGCGAGATATAATTCACCCCTCCACTTT.

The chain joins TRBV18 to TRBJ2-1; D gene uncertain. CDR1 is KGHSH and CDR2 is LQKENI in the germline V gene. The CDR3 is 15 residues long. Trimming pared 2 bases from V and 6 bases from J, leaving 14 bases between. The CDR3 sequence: CASSPSVVSPNEQFF. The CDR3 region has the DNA TGTGCCAGCTCACCATCGGTGGTTTCGCCCAATGAGCAGTTCTTC. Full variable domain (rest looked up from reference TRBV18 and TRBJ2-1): NAGVMQNPRHLVRRRGQEARLRCSPMKGHSHVYWYRQLPEEGLKFMVYLQKENIIDESGMPKERFSAEFPKEGPSILRIQQVVRGDSAAYFCASSPSVVSPNEQFFGPGTRLTVL.

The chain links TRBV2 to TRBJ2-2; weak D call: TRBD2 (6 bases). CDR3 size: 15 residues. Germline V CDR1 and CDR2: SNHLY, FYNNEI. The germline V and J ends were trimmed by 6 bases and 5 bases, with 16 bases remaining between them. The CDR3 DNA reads TGTGCCAGCAGAACTGTGGCGGGACTGACCGGGGAGCTGTTTTTT. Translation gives CASRTVAGLTGELFF. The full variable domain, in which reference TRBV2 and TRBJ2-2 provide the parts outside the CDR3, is EPEVTQTPSHQVTQMGQEVILRCVPISNHLYFYWYRQILGQKVEFLVSFYNNEISEKSEIFDDQFSVERPDGSNFTLKIRSTKLEDSAMYFCASRTVAGLTGELFFGEGSRLTVL.

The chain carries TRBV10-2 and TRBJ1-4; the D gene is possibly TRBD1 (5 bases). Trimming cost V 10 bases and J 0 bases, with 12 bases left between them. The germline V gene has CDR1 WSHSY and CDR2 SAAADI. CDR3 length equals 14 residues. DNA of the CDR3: TGCGCCACCCAAAGGGGTTCAACTAATGAAAAACTGTTTTTT. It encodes CATQRGSTNEKLFF.

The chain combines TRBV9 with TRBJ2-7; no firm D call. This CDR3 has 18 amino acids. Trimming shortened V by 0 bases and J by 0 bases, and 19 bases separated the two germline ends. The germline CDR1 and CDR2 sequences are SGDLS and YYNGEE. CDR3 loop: CASSVDPYSYPYSYEQYF. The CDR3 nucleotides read TGTGCCAGCAGCGTAGACCCCTACTCCTATCCCTACTCCTACGAGCAGTACTTC.

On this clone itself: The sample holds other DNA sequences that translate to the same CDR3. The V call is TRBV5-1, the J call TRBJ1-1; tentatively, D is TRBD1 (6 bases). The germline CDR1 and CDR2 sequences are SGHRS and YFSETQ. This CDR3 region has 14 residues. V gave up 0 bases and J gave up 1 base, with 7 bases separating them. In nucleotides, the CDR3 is TGCGCCAGCAGCTTGGTAGGGGGGAACACTGAAGCTTTCTTT. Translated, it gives CASSLVGGNTEAFF.